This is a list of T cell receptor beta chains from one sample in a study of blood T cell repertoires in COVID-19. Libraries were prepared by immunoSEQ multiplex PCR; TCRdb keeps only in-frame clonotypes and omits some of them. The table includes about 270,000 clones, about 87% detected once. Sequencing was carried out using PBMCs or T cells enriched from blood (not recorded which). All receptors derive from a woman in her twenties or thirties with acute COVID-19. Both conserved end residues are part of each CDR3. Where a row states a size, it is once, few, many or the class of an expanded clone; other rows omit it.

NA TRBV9 CASSVGQSGGELFF
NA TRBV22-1 CPGSASDQAGELFF
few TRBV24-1 CATSAQTSTDTQYF
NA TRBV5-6 CASSSQAGELFF
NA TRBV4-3 CASSQDRTSGNTIYF
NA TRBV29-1 CSVEDVGLAGKEQYF
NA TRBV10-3 CAIGGSGSSDTQYF
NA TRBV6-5 CASSYELAGVGNEQFF
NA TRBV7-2 CASSSQGSSYNEQFF
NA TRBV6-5 CASSYSPGTGGGYTF
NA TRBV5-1 CASSFENEASPLHF
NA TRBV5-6 CASSTDRAVSGNTIYF
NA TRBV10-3 CAIRAEGTANTEAFF
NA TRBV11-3 CASSPGLAESDNEQFF
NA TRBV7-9 CASSYQGFQGDEQFF
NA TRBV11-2 CASSLRDSSYNEQFF
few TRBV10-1 CASCAGGGGTGELFF
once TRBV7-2 CASSSRSSGISYEQYF
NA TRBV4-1 CASSKNSAGGPYNEQFF
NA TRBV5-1 CASSLGSNEKLFF
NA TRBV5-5 CASSLAPRTEQETQYF
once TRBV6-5 CASTRGLAGGETQYF